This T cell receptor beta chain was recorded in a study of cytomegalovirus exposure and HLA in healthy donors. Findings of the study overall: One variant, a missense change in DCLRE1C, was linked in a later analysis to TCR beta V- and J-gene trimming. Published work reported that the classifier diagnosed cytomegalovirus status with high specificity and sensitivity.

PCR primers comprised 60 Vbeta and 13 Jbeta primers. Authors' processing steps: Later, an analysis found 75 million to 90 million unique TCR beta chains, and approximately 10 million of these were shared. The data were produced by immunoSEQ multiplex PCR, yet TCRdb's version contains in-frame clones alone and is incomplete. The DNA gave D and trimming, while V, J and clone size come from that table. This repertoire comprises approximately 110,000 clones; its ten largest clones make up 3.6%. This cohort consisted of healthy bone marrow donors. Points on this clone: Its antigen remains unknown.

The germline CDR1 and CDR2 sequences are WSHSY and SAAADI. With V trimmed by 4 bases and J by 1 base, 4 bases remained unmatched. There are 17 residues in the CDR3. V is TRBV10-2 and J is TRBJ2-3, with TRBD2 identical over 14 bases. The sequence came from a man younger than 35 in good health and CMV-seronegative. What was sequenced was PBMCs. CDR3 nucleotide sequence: TGCGCCAGCAGTGGACTAGCGGGAGGGTTCCGCACAGATACGCAGTATTTT. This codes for CASSGLAGGFRTDTQYF.